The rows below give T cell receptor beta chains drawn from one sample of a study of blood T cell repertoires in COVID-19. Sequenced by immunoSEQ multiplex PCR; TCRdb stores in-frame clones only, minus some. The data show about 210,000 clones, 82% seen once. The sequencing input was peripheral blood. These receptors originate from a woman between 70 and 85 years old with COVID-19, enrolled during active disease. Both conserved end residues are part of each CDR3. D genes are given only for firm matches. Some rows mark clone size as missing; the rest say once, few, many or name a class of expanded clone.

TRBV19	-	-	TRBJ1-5	TGTGCCAGTAGTATAGATCACCGCCCAGGGGCCAGACAGCCCCAGCATTTT	CASSIDHRPGARQPQHF
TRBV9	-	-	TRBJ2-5	TGTGCCAGCAGCCCGGGCGGGCAAGAGACCCAGTACTTC	CASSPGGQETQYF
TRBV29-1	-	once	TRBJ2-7	TGCAGCGTTGGGAACAGCACGACGTTCCTACTCGAGCAGTACTTC	CSVGNSTTFLLEQYF
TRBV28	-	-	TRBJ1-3	TGTGCCAGCAGTTTAGCCCTGGGGGAGGGTAGGGACCCTGGAAACACCATATATTTT	CASSLALGEGRDPGNTIYF
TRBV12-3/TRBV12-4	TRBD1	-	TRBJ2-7	TGTGCCAGTCGGGACAGGGCCTACGAGCAGTACTTC	CASRDRAYEQYF
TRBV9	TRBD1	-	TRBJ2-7	TGTGCCAGCAGCGAGGGAAGGAGGACAGGTCTCCAGTACTTC	CASSEGRRTGLQYF
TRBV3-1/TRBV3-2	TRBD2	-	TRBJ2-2	TGTGCCAGCAGCCAAGCCAGGGCGGGAGGTAACACCGGGGAGCTGTTTTTT	CASSQARAGGNTGELFF
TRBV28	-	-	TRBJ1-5	TGTGCCAGCAGCTACAGCCTTTATAGCAATCAGCCCCAGCATTTT	CASSYSLYSNQPQHF
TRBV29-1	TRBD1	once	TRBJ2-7	TGCAGCGTTGATACAGGGGGCGAGCAGTACTTC	CSVDTGGEQYF
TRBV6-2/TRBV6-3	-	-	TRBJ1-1	TGTGCCAGCAGTTACGGCCACACTGAAGCTTTCTTT	CASSYGHTEAFF
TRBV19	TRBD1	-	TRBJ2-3	TGTGCCAGCAGGGGGTACACAGATACGCAGTATTTT	CASRGYTDTQYF
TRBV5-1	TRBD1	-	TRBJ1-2	TGCGCCAGCAGCTTGGGACAGGGGGCGGCCGGCTACACCTTC	CASSLGQGAAGYTF
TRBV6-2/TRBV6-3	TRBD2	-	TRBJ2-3	TGTGCCAGCAGCCCAAGGCGTGGGACTAGCGGGATCGGGAGGACAGATACGCAGTATTTT	CASSPRRGTSGIGRTDTQYF
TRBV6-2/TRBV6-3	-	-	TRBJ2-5	TGTGCCAGCAGTAGTGGGAGAACGGCCCAGTACTTC	CASSSGRTAQYF
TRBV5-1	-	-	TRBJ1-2	TGCGCCAGCAGCCCTTACTTGCAGGATGGCTACACCTTC	CASSPYLQDGYTF
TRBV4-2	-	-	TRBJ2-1	TGTGCCAGCAGCCAAGTAGGAGCGGCCGTGGGGAATGAGCAGTTCTTC	CASSQVGAAVGNEQFF
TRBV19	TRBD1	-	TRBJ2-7	TGTGCCAGTAGTGTCGGGACAGAATACGAGCAGTACTTC	CASSVGTEYEQYF
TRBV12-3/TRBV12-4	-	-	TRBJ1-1	TGTGCCAGCAGTTTGAGCACTGAAGCTTTCTTT	CASSLSTEAFF
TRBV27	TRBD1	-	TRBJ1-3	TGTGCCAGCAGTTTAAGAGGGGACAGGGGCTTTTATGGAAACACCATATATTTT	CASSLRGDRGFYGNTIYF
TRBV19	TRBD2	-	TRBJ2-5	TGTGCCAGTAGTCCCTTAGCGGGAATGGAGACCCAGTACTTC	CASSPLAGMETQYF
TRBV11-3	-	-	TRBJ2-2	TGTGCCAGCAGCTTTACCCAGGCCGGGGAGCTGTTTTTT	CASSFTQAGELFF
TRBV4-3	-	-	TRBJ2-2	TGCGCCAGCAGCCAAGGGGCCGGGAGACCGAACACCGGGGAGCTGTTTTTT	CASSQGAGRPNTGELFF
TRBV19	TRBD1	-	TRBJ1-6	TGTGCCAGTAGCCTCAGGGGGCGGGAATCCTATAATTCACCCCTCCACTTT	CASSLRGRESYNSPLHF
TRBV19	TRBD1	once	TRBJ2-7	TGTGCCAGTAGTGACCTGACAGGGGGCGTTGTCTACGAGCAGTACTTC	CASSDLTGGVVYEQYF
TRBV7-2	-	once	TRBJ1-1	TGTGCCAGCAGCCTGTACAGGGTCACTGAAGCTTTCTTT	CASSLYRVTEAFF
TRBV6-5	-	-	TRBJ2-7	TGTGCCAGCACCAGGGGACCATCCTACGAGCAGTACTTC	CASTRGPSYEQYF
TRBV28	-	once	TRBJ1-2	TGTGCCAGCAGTCAAATCAGGGGTAGGGGACCCTATGGCTACACCTTC	CASSQIRGRGPYGYTF
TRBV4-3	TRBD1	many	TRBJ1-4	TGCGCCAGCAGCCAAGATCCCGCGTCCCTCAACAGGGGACGGGATGAAAAACTGTTTTTT	CASSQDPASLNRGRDEKLFF
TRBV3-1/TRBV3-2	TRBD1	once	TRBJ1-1	TGTGCCAGCAGCCCATTTTCAGGGGGCGGCGGTGAAGCTTTCTTT	CASSPFSGGGGEAFF
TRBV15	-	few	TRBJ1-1	TGTGCCACCAGCAGAGGGGCGGGGAAGGGGCAAGTTGCAGCTTTCTTT	CATSRGAGKGQVAAFF
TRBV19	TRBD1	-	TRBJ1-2	TGTGCCAGTAGTCCGGGACAGGCTTACACCGAATGGAGCGGCTACACCTTC	CASSPGQAYTEWSGYTF
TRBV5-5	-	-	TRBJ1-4	TGTGCCAGCAGCTTTGGGAGCTCAACTAATGAAAAACTGTTTTTT	CASSFGSSTNEKLFF
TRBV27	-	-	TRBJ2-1	TGTGCCAGCAGTTTAAGCGGCGTCTACAATGAGCAGTTCTTC	CASSLSGVYNEQFF
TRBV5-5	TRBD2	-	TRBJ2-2	TGTGCCAGCAGTCCGGGACTAGCGGGAGCTAGCACCGGGGAGCTGTTTTTT	CASSPGLAGASTGELFF
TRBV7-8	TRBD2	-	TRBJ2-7	TGTGCCAGCAGCTCCGGGACTAGCTCCTACGAGCAGTACTTC	CASSSGTSSYEQYF
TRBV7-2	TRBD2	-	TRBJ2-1	TGTGCCAGCAGCTTAGCTAGCGGGAGGGCCAGAGGTAGTAATGAGCAGTTCTTC	CASSLASGRARGSNEQFF
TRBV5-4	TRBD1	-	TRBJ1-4	TGTGCCAGCAGCTCCTCCGGGACAGGGGTCCGGGAAAAACTGTTTTTT	CASSSSGTGVREKLFF
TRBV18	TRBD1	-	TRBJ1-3	TGTGCCAGCTCATGGGACAGGGGCTCTGGAAACACCATATATTTT	CASSWDRGSGNTIYF
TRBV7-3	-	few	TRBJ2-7	TGTGCCAGCAGCTTAACCGGGACAAGGGAATACGAGCAGTACTTC	CASSLTGTREYEQYF
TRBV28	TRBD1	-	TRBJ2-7	TGTGCCACCGCCGGGACAGGGACCCACGAGCAGTACTTC	CATAGTGTHEQYF
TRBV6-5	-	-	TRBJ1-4	TGTGCCAGCACTCCTCTCAGCGGTGAAAAACTGTTTTTT	CASTPLSGEKLFF
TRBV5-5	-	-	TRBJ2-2	TGTGCCAGCAGCTTCACACCGCCCGGGGAGCTGTTTTTT	CASSFTPPGELFF
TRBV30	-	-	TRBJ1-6	TGTGCCTGGGGGCGCGACAGAAATTCACCCCTCCACTTT	CAWGRDRNSPLHF
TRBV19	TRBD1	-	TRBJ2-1	TGTGCCAGTAGTATGGGGACAGGGGCTCCCTACAATGAGCAGTTCTTC	CASSMGTGAPYNEQFF
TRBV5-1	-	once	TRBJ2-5	TGCGCCAGCAGCTTGGCCACTACCTTCGGGACCCAGTACTTC	CASSLATTFGTQYF
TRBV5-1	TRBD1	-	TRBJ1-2	TGCGCCAGCAGCTCCGGACAGGGGGCTAACTATGGCTACACCTTC	CASSSGQGANYGYTF
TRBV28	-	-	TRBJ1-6	TGTGCCAGCAGTCTCACAAGGGGGAATTCACCCCTCCACTTT	CASSLTRGNSPLHF
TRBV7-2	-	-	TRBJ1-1	TGTGCCAGCAGCGACGACCTAGGAGGTCTAAAAGCTTTCTTT	CASSDDLGGLKAFF
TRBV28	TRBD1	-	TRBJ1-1	TGTGCCAGCAGTTCCCCCGGGACAGGCGACTATGAAGCTTTCTTT	CASSSPGTGDYEAFF
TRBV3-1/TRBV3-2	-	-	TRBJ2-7	TGTGCCAGCAGCCAAGGCGGGGTCGGCTACGAGCAGTACTTC	CASSQGGVGYEQYF
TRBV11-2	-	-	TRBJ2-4	TGTGCCAGCAGCTTAATAGGAGGGTATACAGCCAAAAACATTCAGTACTTC	CASSLIGGYTAKNIQYF